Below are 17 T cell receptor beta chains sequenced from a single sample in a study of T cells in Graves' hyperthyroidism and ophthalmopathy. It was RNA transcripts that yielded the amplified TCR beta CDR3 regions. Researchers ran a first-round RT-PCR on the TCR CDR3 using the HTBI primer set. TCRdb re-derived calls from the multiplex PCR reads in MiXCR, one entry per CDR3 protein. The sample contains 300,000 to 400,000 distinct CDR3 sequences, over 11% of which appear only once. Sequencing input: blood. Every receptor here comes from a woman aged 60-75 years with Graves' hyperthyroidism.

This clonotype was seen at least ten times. CDR3 region: CASSSAQGSYEQYF. The CDR3 region has the DNA TGTGCCAGCAGTTCGGCGCAGGGATCCTACGAGCAGTACTTC. The chain employs TRBV28 and TRBJ2-7; tentatively, D is TRBD1 (5 bases). The CDR3 consists of 14 residues. CDR1 and CDR2 (germline): MDHEN, SYDVKM. Between the trimmed V and J ends, which lost 4 bases and 1 base, there was a span of 11 bases.

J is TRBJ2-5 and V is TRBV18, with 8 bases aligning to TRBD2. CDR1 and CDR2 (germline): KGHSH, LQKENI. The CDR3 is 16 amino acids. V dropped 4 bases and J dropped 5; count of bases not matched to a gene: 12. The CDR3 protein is CASSRFSAGEGETQYF. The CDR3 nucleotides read TGTGCCAGCTCACGTTTTTCAGCGGGAGAGGGTGAGACCCAGTACTTC.

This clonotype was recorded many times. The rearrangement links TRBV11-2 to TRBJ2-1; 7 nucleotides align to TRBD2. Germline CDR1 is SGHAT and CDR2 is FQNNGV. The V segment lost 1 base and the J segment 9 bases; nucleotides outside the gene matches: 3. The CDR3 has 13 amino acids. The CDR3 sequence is CASSLGTGGEQFF. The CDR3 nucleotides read TGTGCCAGCAGCTTAGGGACGGGGGGTGAGCAGTTCTTC.

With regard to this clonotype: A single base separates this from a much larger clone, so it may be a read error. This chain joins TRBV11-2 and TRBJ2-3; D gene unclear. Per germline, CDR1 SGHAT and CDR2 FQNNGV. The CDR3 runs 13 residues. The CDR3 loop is CVSSLELGGRGYF. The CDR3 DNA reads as TGTGTCAGCAGCTTAGAGCTTGGTGGTCGCGGGTATTTT.

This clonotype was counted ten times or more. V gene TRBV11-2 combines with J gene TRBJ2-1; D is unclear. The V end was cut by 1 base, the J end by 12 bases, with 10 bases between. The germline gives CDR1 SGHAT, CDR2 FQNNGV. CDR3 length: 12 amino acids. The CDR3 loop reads CASSLGRSAQFF. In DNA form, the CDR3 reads TGTGCCAGCAGCTTAGGACGCAGTGCGCAGTTCTTC. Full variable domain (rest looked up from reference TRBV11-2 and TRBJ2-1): EAGVAQSPRYKIIEKRQSVAFWCNPISGHATLYWYQQILGQGPKLLIQFQNNGVVDDSQLPKDRFSAERLKGVDSTLKIQPAKLEDSAVYLCASSLGRSAQFFGPGTRLTVL.

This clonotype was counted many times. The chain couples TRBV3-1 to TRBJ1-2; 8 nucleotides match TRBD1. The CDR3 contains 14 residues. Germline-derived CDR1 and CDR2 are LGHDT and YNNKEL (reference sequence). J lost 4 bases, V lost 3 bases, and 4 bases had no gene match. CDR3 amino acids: CASSQDQGAYGYTF. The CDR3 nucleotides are TGTGCCAGCAGCCAGGACCAGGGGGCCTATGGCTACACCTTC.

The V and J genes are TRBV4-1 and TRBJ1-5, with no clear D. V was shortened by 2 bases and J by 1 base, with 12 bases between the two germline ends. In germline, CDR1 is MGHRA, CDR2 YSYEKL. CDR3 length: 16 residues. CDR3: CASSQLPLDSNQPQHF. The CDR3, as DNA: TGCGCCAGCAGCCAACTACCTCTGGACAGCAATCAGCCCCAGCATTTT.

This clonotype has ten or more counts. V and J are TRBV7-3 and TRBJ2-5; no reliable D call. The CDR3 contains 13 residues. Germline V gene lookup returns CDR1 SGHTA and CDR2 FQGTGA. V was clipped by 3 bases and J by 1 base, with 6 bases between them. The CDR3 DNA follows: TGTGCCAGCAGCTTCCGAGCCCAAGAGACCCAGTACTTC. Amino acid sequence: CASSFRAQETQYF.

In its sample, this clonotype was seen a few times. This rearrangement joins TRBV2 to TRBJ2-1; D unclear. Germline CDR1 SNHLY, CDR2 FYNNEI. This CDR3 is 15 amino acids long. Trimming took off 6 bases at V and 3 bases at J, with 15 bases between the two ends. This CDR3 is CASSLAGPVYNEQFF. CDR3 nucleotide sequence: TGTGCCAGCAGCTTAGCTGGGCCCGTCTACAATGAGCAGTTCTTC.

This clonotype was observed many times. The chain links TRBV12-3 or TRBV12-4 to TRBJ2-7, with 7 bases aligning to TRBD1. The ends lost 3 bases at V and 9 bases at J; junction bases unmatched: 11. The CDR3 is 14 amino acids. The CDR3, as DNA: TGTGCCAGCAGTTTTAGGACAGGTCTTAATTGGCAGTACTTC. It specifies CASSFRTGLNWQYF.

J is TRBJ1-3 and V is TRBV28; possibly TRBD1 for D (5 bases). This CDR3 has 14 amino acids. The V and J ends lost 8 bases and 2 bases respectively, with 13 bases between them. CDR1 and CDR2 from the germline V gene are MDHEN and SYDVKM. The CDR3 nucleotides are TGTGCCAGCGGGGGTTGGGTAGCTGGAAACACCATATATTTT. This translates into CASGGWVAGNTIYF. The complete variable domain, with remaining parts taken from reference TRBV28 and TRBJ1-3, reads DVKVTQSSRYLVKRTGEKVFLECVQDMDHENMFWYRQDPGLGLRLIYFSYDVKMKEKGDIPEGYSVSREKKERFSLILESASTNQTSMYLCASGGWVAGNTIYFGEGSWLTVV.

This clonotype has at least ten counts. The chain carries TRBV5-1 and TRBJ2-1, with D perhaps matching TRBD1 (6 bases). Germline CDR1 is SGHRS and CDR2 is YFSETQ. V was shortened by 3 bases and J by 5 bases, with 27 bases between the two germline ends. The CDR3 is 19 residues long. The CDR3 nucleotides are TGCGCCAGCAGCTCAGCCCTGGGACACTCCAGGCCACTCCACAATGAGCAGTTCTTC. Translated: CASSSALGHSRPLHNEQFF.

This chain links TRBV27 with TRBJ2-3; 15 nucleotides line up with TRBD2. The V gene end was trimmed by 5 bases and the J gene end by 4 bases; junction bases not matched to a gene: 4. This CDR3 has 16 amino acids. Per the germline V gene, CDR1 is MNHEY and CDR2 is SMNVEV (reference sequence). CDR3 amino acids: CASSGTSGRLADTQYF. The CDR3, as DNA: TGTGCCAGCAGTGGGACTAGCGGGAGGTTAGCAGATACGCAGTATTTT.

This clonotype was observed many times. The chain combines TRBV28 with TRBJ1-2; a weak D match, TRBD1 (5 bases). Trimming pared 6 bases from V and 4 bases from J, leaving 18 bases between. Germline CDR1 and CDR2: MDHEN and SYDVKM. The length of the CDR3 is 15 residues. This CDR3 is CASSYRDGKFYGYTF. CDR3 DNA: TGTGCCAGCAGCTACCGGGACGGAAAATTCTATGGCTACACCTTC.

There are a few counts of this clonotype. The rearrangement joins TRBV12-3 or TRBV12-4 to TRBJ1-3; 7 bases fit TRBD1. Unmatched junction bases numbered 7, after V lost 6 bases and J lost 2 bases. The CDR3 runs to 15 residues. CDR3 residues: CASSPNRGAGNTIYF. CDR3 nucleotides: TGTGCCAGCAGCCCTAACAGGGGCGCTGGAAACACCATATATTTT.

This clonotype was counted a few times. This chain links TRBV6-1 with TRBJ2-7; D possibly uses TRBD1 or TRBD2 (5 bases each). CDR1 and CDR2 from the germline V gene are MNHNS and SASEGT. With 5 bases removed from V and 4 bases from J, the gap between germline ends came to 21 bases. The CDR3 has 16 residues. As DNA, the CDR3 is TGTGCCAGCAGTCCCCCCGAGGGGCGGAACCGATACGAGCAGTACTTC. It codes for CASSPPEGRNRYEQYF.

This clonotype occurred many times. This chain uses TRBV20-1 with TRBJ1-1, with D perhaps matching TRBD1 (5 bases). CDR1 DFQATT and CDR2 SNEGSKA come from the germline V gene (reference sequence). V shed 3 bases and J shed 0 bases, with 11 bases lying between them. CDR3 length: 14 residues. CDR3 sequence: CSARSGTVNTEAFF. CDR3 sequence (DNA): TGCAGTGCTAGGTCGGGGACGGTGAACACTGAAGCTTTCTTT.